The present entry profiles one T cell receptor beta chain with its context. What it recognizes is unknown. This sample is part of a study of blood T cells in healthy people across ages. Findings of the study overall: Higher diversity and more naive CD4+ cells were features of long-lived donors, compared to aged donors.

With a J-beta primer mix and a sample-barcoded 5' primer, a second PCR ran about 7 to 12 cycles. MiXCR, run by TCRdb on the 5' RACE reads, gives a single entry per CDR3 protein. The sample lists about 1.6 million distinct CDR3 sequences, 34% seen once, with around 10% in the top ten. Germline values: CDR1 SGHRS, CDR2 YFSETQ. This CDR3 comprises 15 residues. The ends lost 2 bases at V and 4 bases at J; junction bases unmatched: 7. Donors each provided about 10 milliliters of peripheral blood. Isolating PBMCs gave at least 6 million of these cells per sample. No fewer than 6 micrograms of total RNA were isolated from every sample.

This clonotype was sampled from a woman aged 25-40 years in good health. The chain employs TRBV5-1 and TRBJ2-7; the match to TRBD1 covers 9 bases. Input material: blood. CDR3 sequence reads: CASSFLGQGVYEQYF. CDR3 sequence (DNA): TGCGCCAGCAGCTTCCTGGGACAGGGCGTATACGAGCAGTACTTC.